The entry below describes one TCR beta chain. Antigen unknown. Pooled samples include second doses given at about 4 or 12 weeks. The source of the sample is a study of T cell responses to AZD1222 COVID-19 vaccine. Whole-study results and caveats: Two AZD1222 administrations were followed by greater Spike-specific TCR breadth and depth. The study identified only 6 or 7 AZD1222 recipients as seropositive at baseline. Samples come after the peak T cell response, not at day 14.

The CDR3 consists of 14 residues. The germline CDR1 and CDR2 sequences are KGHSH and LQKENI. Unmatched junction bases numbered 12, after V lost 6 bases and J lost 12 bases. Some clones are missing from TCRdb's copy, which holds only in-frame ones; the method was immunoSEQ multiplex PCR. The profile shows around 150,000 clones, 90% of them singletons. The chain employs TRBV18 and TRBJ2-1; the match to TRBD2 covers 9 bases. Sequences were derived from peripheral blood, sampled 28 days after the second AZD1222 dose. The clonotype was recovered from an adult who received the AZD1222 COVID-19 vaccine. The CDR3 is CASSASGAPVGQFF. In DNA form, the CDR3 reads TGTGCCAGCTCGGCTAGCGGGGCTCCTGTAGGGCAGTTCTTC.